Listed here are 27 T cell receptor beta chains from one sample, sequenced in a study of T cell changes during pregnancy in multiple sclerosis. Measured with immunoSEQ multiplex PCR; TCRdb has only the in-frame clones, and not every one. The repertoire holds approximately 63,000 clones, around 91% seen once, with about 1.2% in the top ten. Specimen: peripheral blood, collected after pregnancy. The receptors were gathered from a female donor in good health, enrolled as a control in a pregnancy study.

J is TRBJ2-2 and V is TRBV6-6, with 9 positions matching TRBD2. CDR3 length equals 16 residues. In germline, CDR1 is MNHNY, CDR2 SVGAGI (reference sequence). Germline trimming cut 6 bases from V and 4 bases from J; bases unmatched to any gene: 9. The CDR3 reads CASSSISGGFTGELFF. CDR3 in DNA: TGTGCCAGCAGCAGTATTAGCGGGGGCTTCACCGGGGAGCTGTTTTTT.

The chain employs TRBV5-4 and TRBJ2-7, with a possible D match to TRBD1 (6 bases). CDR1 SGHNT and CDR2 YYREEE come from the germline V gene (reference sequence). The CDR3 totals 13 residues. V was pared by 2 bases and J by 4 bases, with 10 bases between. This CDR3 is CASSFTGRYEQYF. CDR3 sequence (DNA): TGTGCCAGCAGCTTCACAGGGCGATACGAGCAGTACTTC.

CDR3 in amino acids: CAWSLGQGTNYGYTF. CDR3 DNA sequence: TGTGCCTGGAGCCTAGGACAGGGTACTAACTATGGCTACACCTTC. The chain uses TRBV30 and TRBJ1-2, with TRBD1 matching over 8 bases. Germline-derived CDR1 and CDR2 are GTSNPN and SVGIG (reference sequence). V lost 3 bases and J lost 0; bases outside the gene matches: 6. CDR3 length: 15 residues.

The chain uses TRBV5-8 and TRBJ1-2; a possible D gene is TRBD1 (6 bases). The CDR3 runs to 16 residues. CDR1 is SGHTS, CDR2 YDEGEE, per germline. The V end was cut by 4 bases, the J end by 4 bases, with 20 bases between. The DNA of the CDR3 is TGTGCCAGCAGCGACCGCGGGGGGGCGCCTGGCTATGGCTACACCTTC. It is translated as CASSDRGGAPGYGYTF.

This clone was observed a single time. The chain uses TRBV30 and TRBJ1-1, with D unresolved. Looked up from germline, CDR1 is GTSNPN and CDR2 is SVGIG (reference sequence). Trimming cost V 1 base and J 1 base, with 13 bases left between them. The CDR3 length is 15 residues. The CDR3 sequence is CAWSDPGRWNTEAFF. The CDR3 region has the DNA TGTGCCTGGAGTGACCCAGGCAGGTGGAACACTGAAGCTTTCTTT. The full variable domain, with the rest looked up from reference TRBV30 and TRBJ1-1, is SQTIHQWPATLVQPVGSPLSLECTVEGTSNPNLYWYRQAAGRGLQLLFYSVGIGQISSEVPQNLSASRPQDRQFILSSKKLLLSDSGFYLCAWSDPGRWNTEAFFGQGTRLTVV.

This chain uses TRBV19 with TRBJ2-3; 9 nucleotides line up with TRBD1. CDR3 size: 18 residues. Germline CDR1 reads LNHDA; CDR2 reads SQIVND (reference sequence). V lost 2 bases to trimming and J lost 2 bases; unmatched junction nucleotides: 11. Here the CDR3 DNA reads TGTGCCAGTAGTATACACGTGAACCGGGACAGGGTCACAGATACGCAGTATTTT. It is translated as CASSIHVNRDRVTDTQYF.

The CDR3 sequence is CASSSSPSGNTIYF. Here the CDR3 DNA reads TGTGCCAGCAGCTCAAGCCCGTCTGGAAACACCATATATTTT. The gene calls are TRBV7-8 and TRBJ1-3; D is unclear. Deletions cut 4 bases from V and 1 base from J, with 8 bases between. Germline loops: CDR1 SGHVS, CDR2 FQNEAQ. The CDR3 length is 14 residues.

V usage is TRBV5-6 and J usage is TRBJ2-7; the D is unclear. The CDR3 runs 11 residues. Germline lookup yields CDR1 SGHDT and CDR2 YYEEEE. Trimming cost V 3 bases and J 6 bases, with 7 bases left between them. In DNA, the CDR3 is TGTGCCAGCAGCTATTCTAGCGAGCAGTACTTC. It specifies CASSYSSEQYF. The whole variable domain, remainder taken from reference TRBV5-6 and TRBJ2-7, is DAGVTQSPTHLIKTRGQQVTLRCSPKSGHDTVSWYQQALGQGPQFIFQYYEEEERQRGNFPDRFSGHQFPNYSSELNVNALLLGDSALYLCASSYSSEQYFGPGTRLTVT.

This clone was seen once. The chain carries TRBV9 and TRBJ2-7; 9 bases line up with TRBD1. J gave up 3 bases and V 0 bases, and 7 bases lay outside the gene matches. The CDR3 contains 16 residues. Germline CDR1 and CDR2: SGDLS and YYNGEE. The CDR3 here is CASSVALGQGIYEQYF. CDR3 DNA: TGTGCCAGCAGCGTAGCTTTGGGACAGGGAATCTACGAGCAGTACTTC.

The rearrangement links TRBV10-3 to TRBJ2-2; 8 bases fit TRBD1. V trimming: 0 bases; J trimming: 3 bases; junction bases outside the gene matches: 9. CDR1 and CDR2 (germline): ENHRY, SYGVKD. This CDR3 is built from 18 residues. The CDR3 sequence: CAISESVGQGAHTGELFF. The CDR3 nucleotides read TGTGCCATCAGTGAGTCCGTTGGGCAGGGGGCACACACCGGGGAGCTGTTTTTT.

The chain carries TRBV5-1 and TRBJ2-3, with 12 bases aligning to TRBD2. The J segment lost 1 base and the V segment lost 4 bases, leaving 13 bases of the junction unmatched. Germline V gene lookup returns CDR1 SGHRS and CDR2 YFSETQ. The CDR3 extends over 19 amino acids. CDR3 DNA: TGCGCCAGCAGCCAGATAGCTAGCGGGGGGGCCTTTGGCACAGATACGCAGTATTTT. It specifies CASSQIASGGAFGTDTQYF.

The chain combines TRBV27 with TRBJ2-7; D is possibly TRBD2 (5 bases). The CDR3 has 14 residues. Trimming stripped 6 bases from V and 5 bases from J, with 17 bases between. Germline CDR1 and CDR2: MNHEY and SMNVEV (reference sequence). CDR3 sequence reads: CASSRDGVMDEQYF. The CDR3 coding sequence is TGTGCCAGCAGCCGAGACGGGGTAATGGACGAGCAGTACTTC.

The chain carries TRBV6-1 and TRBJ1-2; TRBD1 might be the D (6 bases). The V end lost 2 bases, the J end lost 8 bases, and 12 bases lay between the germline ends. The CDR3 sequence is 13 residues long. Per the germline V gene, CDR1 is MNHNS and CDR2 is SASEGT. The CDR3 DNA reads TGTGCCAGCAGTGAACTACAGGGTGGCGGCTACACCTTC. Amino acid sequence: CASSELQGGGYTF.

This clone turned up a few times. The chain joins TRBV6-4 to TRBJ2-3, with TRBD2 matching over 11 bases. Germline V lookup: CDR1 MRHNA, CDR2 SNTAGT. J lost 0 bases, V lost 0 bases, and 2 bases had no gene match. The CDR3 length is 17 residues. The CDR3 spells CASSDSSGGASTDTQYF. CDR3 DNA sequence: TGTGCCAGCAGTGACTCTAGCGGGGGGGCTAGCACAGATACGCAGTATTTT.

A note on this clone: The junction and the germline gene differ at one end; a read error may be behind it. The J gene is TRBJ1-1, the V gene TRBV18; D unresolved. CDR1 KGHSH and CDR2 LQKENI come from the germline V gene. This CDR3 region has 17 residues. The CDR3 coding sequence is TGTGGCAGCTGCAGCTCCCTAAGCGACTACATGAACACTGAAGCTTTCTTT. It yields the protein CGSCSSLSDYMNTEAFF. Full variable domain (remainder filled in from reference TRBV18 and TRBJ1-1): NAGVMQNPRHLVRRRGQEARLRCSPMKGHSHVYWYRQLPEEGLKFMVYLQKENIIDESGMPKERFSAEFPKEGPSILRIQQVVRGDSAAYFCGSCSSLSDYMNTEAFFGQGTRLTVV.

This clone was detected only a few times. The chain links TRBV6-5 to TRBJ1-6; D not certain. V lost 7 bases and J 0 bases, leaving 7 bases between the germline ends. Per the germline V gene, CDR1 is MNHEY and CDR2 is SVGAGI. CDR3 size: 14 residues. CDR3 coding DNA: TGTGCCAGCAAACGTAGCTCCTATAATTCACCCCTCCACTTT. This translates into CASKRSSYNSPLHF.

The genes are TRBV7-2 and TRBJ1-1; D perhaps matches TRBD1 (6 bases). Germline V gene lookup returns CDR1 SGHTA and CDR2 FQGNSA. This CDR3 contains 15 residues. V was pared by 1 base and J by 1 base, with 10 bases between. The CDR3 loop is CASSLEAGENTEAFF. In nucleotides, the CDR3 is TGTGCCAGCAGCTTAGAGGCAGGGGAGAACACTGAAGCTTTCTTT.

The V call is TRBV7-9, the J call TRBJ1-1; TRBD1 matches at 8 bases. V shed 4 bases, J shed 5 bases, and the junction held 9 bases outside the gene matches. CDR3 length: 15 amino acids. Germline assignment: CDR1 SEHNR and CDR2 FQNEAQ (reference sequence). The CDR3 nucleotides read TGTGCCAGCAGCTCAATACGACAGGGGCGGACTGAAGCTTTCTTT. As protein: CASSSIRQGRTEAFF.

The chain links TRBV16 to TRBJ1-4; 7 bases are a match to TRBD1. Trimming took 4 bases from V and 4 from J; bases not matched to a gene: 3. Germline V gives CDR1 KGHSY, CDR2 FQNENV. The CDR3 has 14 residues. As DNA, the CDR3 is TGTGCCAGCAGCCTGACAGGGATTAATGAAAAACTGTTTTTT. It specifies CASSLTGINEKLFF.

The chain combines TRBV6-1 with TRBJ1-4; D is perhaps TRBD1 (6 bases). Germline V gene lookup returns CDR1 MNHNS and CDR2 SASEGT. The CDR3 is made up of 16 amino acids. Trimming cost V 1 base and J 8 bases, with 17 bases left between them. CDR3 DNA sequence: TGTGCCAGCAGTGAAGAAGGGGGGGGACGGGCAGAAAAACTGTTTTTT. Its translation: CASSEEGGGRAEKLFF.

The rearrangement links TRBV10-3 to TRBJ1-1; no reliable D call. The CDR3 runs to 12 residues. The V end was cut by 0 bases, the J end by 7 bases, with 6 bases between. Germline CDR1 reads ENHRY; CDR2 reads SYGVKD. The CDR3 bases are TGTGCCATCAGTGAGTCGTCAGTTGAAGCTTTCTTT. As protein: CAISESSVEAFF.

The chain carries TRBV9 and TRBJ1-6; perhaps TRBD1 as D (6 bases). Germline V lookup: CDR1 SGDLS, CDR2 YYNGEE. The CDR3 runs to 14 residues. V was clipped by 3 bases and J by 6 bases, with 10 bases between them. This CDR3 is CASSEGVSNSPLHF. The CDR3 DNA reads as TGTGCCAGCAGCGAGGGGGTATCTAATTCACCCCTCCACTTT. Complete variable domain (other parts from reference TRBV9 and TRBJ1-6): DSGVTQTPKHLITATGQRVTLRCSPRSGDLSVYWYQQSLDQGLQFLIQYYNGEERAKGNILERFSAQQFPDLHSELNLSSLELGDSALYFCASSEGVSNSPLHFGNGTRLTVT.

The rearrangement joins TRBV10-3 to TRBJ1-4, with 7 bases matching TRBD1. The CDR3 spans 14 residues. Germline-derived CDR1 and CDR2 are ENHRY and SYGVKD. Losses at the gene ends were 2 bases for V and 7 bases for J; bases not matched to a gene: 4. The CDR3: CAISEPGGTEKLFF. DNA for the CDR3: TGTGCCATCAGTGAGCCAGGGGGTACTGAAAAACTGTTTTTT.

This chain joins TRBV5-5 and TRBJ2-7; tentative D call: TRBD2 (6 bases). Per germline, CDR1 SGHKS and CDR2 YYEKEE (reference sequence). Trimming removed 0 bases from V and 1 base from J, with 8 bases in between. This CDR3 spans 14 amino acids. The CDR3, as DNA: TGTGCCAGCAGCTTGGGGGGGGTTTCCTACGAGCAGTACTTC. Its translation is CASSLGGVSYEQYF.

The chain couples TRBV15 to TRBJ1-6; D possibly corresponds to TRBD1 (5 bases). Trimming stripped 4 bases from V and 9 bases from J, with 13 bases between. The germline gives CDR1 LNHNV, CDR2 YYDKDF (reference sequence). This CDR3 comprises 14 residues. DNA for the CDR3: TGTGCCACCAGCAAGGGGCAGAGTGGTTCACCCCTCCACTTT. Amino acids: CATSKGQSGSPLHF.

A single count supports this clone. The chain employs TRBV4-1 and TRBJ1-1; TRBD1 matches at 8 bases. CDR3 length: 15 amino acids. With 5 bases clipped from V and 0 bases from J, the junction kept 5 bases outside the gene matches. CDR1 and CDR2 (germline): MGHRA, YSYEKL. CDR3 protein: CASSTGQGLNTEAFF. The CDR3 DNA follows: TGCGCCAGCAGCACCGGACAGGGTTTGAACACTGAAGCTTTCTTT.

The chain carries TRBV5-5 and TRBJ2-7; D gene uncertain. The CDR3 runs 12 residues. V lost 4 bases and J 2 bases, leaving 7 bases between the germline ends. Germline loops: CDR1 SGHKS, CDR2 YYEKEE (reference sequence). The CDR3 DNA sequence: TGTGCCAGCAGCCCGCAGACCTACGAGCAGTACTTC. Residues: CASSPQTYEQYF.